This entry describes one TCR beta chain. Its antigen is as yet unknown. The data belong to a study of T-cell memory formation after mild COVID-19. Study summary: TCR clusters were mostly confined to one donor each.

The study, taken as a whole, reports: The appearance of some responding clones in pre-infection memory suggested that cross-reactive memory joined. Clones that got smaller from day 15 to 85 had even CD4/CD8, while clones growing later tipped toward CD4+.

The CDR3 length is 17 residues. Trimming pared 7 bases from V and 0 bases from J, leaving 19 bases between. Germline assignment: CDR1 SQVTM and CDR2 ANQGSEA. Researchers used 5'RACE with constant-segment primers to make TCR alpha and TCR beta cDNA libraries that carry sample barcodes and UMIs. One entry per CDR3 protein results from TCRdb running MiXCR on the 5' RACE reads. In the table there are 300,000 to 400,000 distinct CDR3 sequences, approximately 16% of which are singletons. This sequence originates from a man aged 18 to 35 who had mild COVID-19 (a few samples of this study predate the infection). Cell type and time point are not known. V and J are TRBV29-1 and TRBJ2-6; the D is unclear. The sequenced sample consisted of PBMCs or a T cell subset sorted from them (not recorded which). CDR3 coding DNA: TGCAGCGCTACCGTGTGGGATCTCGGCTCTGGGGCCAACGTCCTGACTTTC. As protein: CSATVWDLGSGANVLTF.